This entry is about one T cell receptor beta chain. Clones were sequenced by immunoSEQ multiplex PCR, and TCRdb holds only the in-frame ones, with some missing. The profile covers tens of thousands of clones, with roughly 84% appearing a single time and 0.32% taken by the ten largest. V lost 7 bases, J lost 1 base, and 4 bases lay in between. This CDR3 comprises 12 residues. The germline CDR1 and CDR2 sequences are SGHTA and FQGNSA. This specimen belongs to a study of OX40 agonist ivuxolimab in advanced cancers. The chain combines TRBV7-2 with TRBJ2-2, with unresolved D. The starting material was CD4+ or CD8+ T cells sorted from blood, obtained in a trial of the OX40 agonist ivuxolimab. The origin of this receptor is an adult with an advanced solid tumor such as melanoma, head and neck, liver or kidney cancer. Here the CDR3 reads CASTRNTGELFF. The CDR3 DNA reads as TGTGCCAGCACCAGGAACACCGGGGAGCTGTTTTTT.